What follows is one TCR beta chain and its context. Its antigen is currently unknown. Coverage ceases 3 residues before the CDR3 finishes, and the germline J gene fills in the end. Repertoires were generated with immunoSEQ multiplex PCR, while TCRdb's copy carries only in-frame clones and drops some. Its table lists about 30,000 clones. The V gene's germline CDR1 is DFQATT and CDR2 SNEGSKA (reference sequence). V lost 0 bases, J lost 1 base, and 3 bases lay in between. The CDR3 has 12 residues. This record comes from a study of Tregs in tolerant kidney transplant recipients. The study, taken as a whole, reports: Few patients were studied, so findings need validation in larger groups. Biological reproducibility was not directly addressed, but technical replication error appeared minimal. In tolerant patients, donor-specific Tregs outgrew total Tregs, suggesting antigen-driven expansion. Changing PCR primers prevented nucleotide comparison between some patients' samples.

The material was CD8+ T cells from blood, obtained before the transplant. The V and J genes are TRBV20-1 and TRBJ1-1; no reliable D call. This clonotype originated in a human donor who received a combined kidney and bone marrow transplant. Incomplete CDR3 DNA: TGCAGTGCTAGAGACAGGAACACTGAA. This translates into CSARDRNTE. The entire CDR3 protein is CSARDRNTEAFF.